Below, 20 T cell receptor beta chains from the same sample are listed, as sequenced in a study of blood T cell repertoires in COVID-19. Sequenced by immunoSEQ multiplex PCR; TCRdb stores in-frame clones only, minus some. The sample yields roughly 340,000 clones, around 87% seen once. The sequenced sample was PBMCs or T cells enriched from blood (not recorded which). Receptors originate from a man aged 35-49 years in a cohort exposed to, infected with or recovered from COVID-19 (not recorded which).

V gene TRBV7-2 combines with J gene TRBJ1-1, with 12 bases matching TRBD1. With 1 base clipped from V and 11 bases from J, the junction kept 8 bases outside the gene matches. CDR3 length: 15 amino acids. The germline gives CDR1 SGHTA, CDR2 FQGNSA. This chain's CDR3 is CASSLGDRGPLGAFF. The CDR3 region has the DNA TGTGCCAGCAGCTTAGGGGACAGGGGGCCCTTGGGCGCTTTCTTT.

This clone has only one observation. CDR3 loop: CASSEDRGKQYF. CDR3 sequence (DNA): TGTGCCAGCAGTGAAGACAGGGGCAAGCAGTACTTC. The chain uses TRBV2 and TRBJ2-7, with 7 bases aligning to TRBD1. Germline lookup yields CDR1 SNHLY and CDR2 FYNNEI. The CDR3 consists of 12 residues. With 1 base clipped from V and 8 bases from J, the junction kept 2 bases outside the gene matches.

The chain carries TRBV3-1 (or the pseudogene TRBV3-2) and TRBJ2-3, with unresolved D. The CDR3 totals 13 residues. V gave up 4 bases and J gave up 3 bases, with 8 bases separating them. CDR1 is LGHDT and CDR2 is YNNKEL in the germline V gene (reference sequence). The CDR3 DNA reads TGTGCCAGCAGCCGAGTATCTACAGATACGCAGTATTTT. It codes for CASSRVSTDTQYF.

The V gene is TRBV28, the J gene TRBJ2-3; D not certain. V dropped 6 bases and J dropped 5 bases, with 9 bases sitting between them. The CDR3 consists of 12 residues. The germline gives CDR1 MDHEN, CDR2 SYDVKM. The chain's CDR3 is CASSPTVDTQYF. CDR3 nucleotides: TGTGCCAGCAGCCCGACTGTAGATACGCAGTATTTT. Variable domain in full (rest from reference TRBV28 and TRBJ2-3): DVKVTQSSRYLVKRTGEKVFLECVQDMDHENMFWYRQDPGLGLRLIYFSYDVKMKEKGDIPEGYSVSREKKERFSLILESASTNQTSMYLCASSPTVDTQYFGPGTRLTVL.

The rearrangement joins TRBV29-1 to TRBJ2-3; 9 bases align to TRBD2. The germline gives CDR1 SQVTM, CDR2 ANQGSEA. The CDR3 totals 16 residues. The J segment lost 5 bases and the V segment lost 4 bases, leaving 13 bases of the junction unmatched. The DNA for the CDR3 is TGCAGCGTTGCTATTTTGGGCCTAGCGGGACTAGATACGCAGTATTTT. Its protein is CSVAILGLAGLDTQYF.

The chain combines TRBV3-1 (or the pseudogene TRBV3-2) with TRBJ2-1; 13 nucleotides align to TRBD2. This CDR3 is 16 amino acids long. Germline CDR1 reads LGHDT; CDR2 reads YNNKEL (reference sequence). The junction had 6 bases not matched to a gene; V was cut back by 1 base and J by 9 bases. DNA for the CDR3: TGTGCCAGCAGCCAAGCCGGGACTAGCGGGAAGGTTGAGCAGTTCTTC. The encoded protein is CASSQAGTSGKVEQFF.

The CDR3 reads CASSQTGEGAYNEQFF. DNA for the CDR3: TGCGCCAGCAGCCAAACAGGGGAAGGCGCCTACAATGAGCAGTTCTTC. This chain connects TRBV4-1 to TRBJ2-1; 7 nucleotides match TRBD1. The J segment lost 2 bases and the V segment lost 2 bases, leaving 6 bases of the junction unmatched. The germline gives CDR1 MGHRA, CDR2 YSYEKL. The CDR3 is 16 residues long.

The chain couples TRBV3-1 (or the pseudogene TRBV3-2) to TRBJ2-1; 10 bases map to TRBD2. V dropped 0 bases and J dropped 7; count of bases not matched to a gene: 12. Germline CDR1 and CDR2: LGHDT and YNNKEL (reference sequence). The CDR3 totals 18 residues. Written as DNA, the CDR3 is TGTGCCAGCAGCCAAGACCGGGGATCTAGCGGGAGACGGAATGAGCAGTTCTTC. This codes for CASSQDRGSSGRRNEQFF.

There are a few counts of this clone. The chain recombines TRBV4-2 with TRBJ2-1; 10 nucleotides line up with TRBD2. Germline V gene sequence: CDR1 LGHNA, CDR2 YNFKEQ. This CDR3 is 16 amino acids long. Trimming took 0 bases from V and 8 from J; bases not matched to a gene: 7. The CDR3 here is CASSQDFASGSDEQFF. CDR3 in DNA: TGTGCCAGCAGCCAAGATTTCGCTAGCGGGAGTGATGAGCAGTTCTTC.

The sample holds one count of this clone. The chain has TRBV18 and TRBJ2-1, with a possible D match to TRBD2 (5 bases). The germline V gene encodes CDR1 KGHSH and CDR2 LQKENI. With 1 base removed from V and 3 bases from J, the gap between germline ends came to 13 bases. The CDR3 extends over 16 amino acids. CDR3 residues: CASSPRSQTIYNEQFF. The CDR3 DNA reads as TGTGCCAGCTCACCACGTAGCCAGACTATCTACAATGAGCAGTTCTTC.

The chain joins TRBV7-9 to TRBJ2-7; 11 nucleotides line up with TRBD2. Germline V gene sequence: CDR1 SEHNR, CDR2 FQNEAQ (reference sequence). Trimming took 5 bases from V and 3 from J; bases not matched to a gene: 6. The CDR3 consists of 15 residues. In DNA, the CDR3 is TGTGCCAGCAGCCCCCGACTAGCGGGAAACTACGAGCAGTACTTC. As protein: CASSPRLAGNYEQYF.

On this clone itself: The junction departs from germline at one end; a sequencing error may be responsible. The chain has TRBV6-2 or TRBV6-3 and TRBJ1-2; a possible D gene is TRBD1 (5 bases). The CDR3 is made up of 14 amino acids. CDR1 and CDR2 from the germline V gene are MNHEY and SVGEGT. CDR3 bases: TGTGCCAGCAGCCAAACCTCGACAGCGCTCGGCTGCACCTTC. It is translated as CASSQTSTALGCTF.

The chain employs TRBV6-5 and TRBJ2-1, with 9 bases lining up with TRBD1. Germline V gene data show CDR1 as MNHEY and CDR2 as SVGAGI. The CDR3 contains 13 residues. J was trimmed by 7 bases and V by 6 bases; bases with no gene match: 4. CDR3 residues: CASSGQGLNEQFF. CDR3 bases: TGTGCCAGCAGCGGACAGGGGTTGAATGAGCAGTTCTTC.

The V gene is TRBV2, the J gene TRBJ1-5, with D perhaps matching TRBD1 (6 bases). Deletions cut 6 bases from V and 6 bases from J, with 15 bases between. Germline V gives CDR1 SNHLY, CDR2 FYNNEI. There are 14 residues in the CDR3. CDR3 residues: CASRTTGSGQPQHF. The CDR3 DNA reads as TGTGCCAGCAGAACCACAGGGTCGGGTCAGCCCCAGCATTTT.

This clone was observed a single time. The CDR3: CASSPPGDRGEQYF. CDR3 nucleotides: TGTGCCAGCTCACCACCCGGGGACAGGGGGGAGCAGTACTTC. The chain couples TRBV18 to TRBJ2-7, with 11 bases matching TRBD1. Looked up from germline, CDR1 is KGHSH and CDR2 is LQKENI. With 0 bases clipped from V and 7 bases from J, the junction kept 2 bases outside the gene matches. The CDR3 length is 14 residues. Using reference TRBV18 and TRBJ2-7 for the parts outside the CDR3, the full variable domain is NAGVMQNPRHLVRRRGQEARLRCSPMKGHSHVYWYRQLPEEGLKFMVYLQKENIIDESGMPKERFSAEFPKEGPSILRIQQVVRGDSAAYFCASSPPGDRGEQYFGPGTRLTVT.

This clone was counted a single time. The V call is TRBV3-1 (or the pseudogene TRBV3-2), the J call TRBJ2-6; perhaps TRBD1 as D (6 bases). This CDR3 spans 15 amino acids. V lost 4 bases and J 2 bases, leaving 9 bases between the germline ends. Per the germline V gene, CDR1 is LGHDT and CDR2 is YNNKEL (reference sequence). Written as DNA, the CDR3 is TGTGCCAGCAGCCGGGGGCAGACTGGGGCCAACGTCCTGACTTTC. This translates into CASSRGQTGANVLTF.

This clone was seen a handful of times. This sequence joins TRBV27 and TRBJ1-1, with 7 bases matching TRBD1. J lost 0 bases, V lost 5 bases, and 9 bases had no gene match. The germline gives CDR1 MNHEY, CDR2 SMNVEV (reference sequence). The CDR3 is 16 residues long. Written as DNA, the CDR3 is TGTGCCAGCAGTCAAATGACAGGGAATATGAACACTGAAGCTTTCTTT. This sequence encodes CASSQMTGNMNTEAFF.

The rearrangement links TRBV25-1 to TRBJ2-3; unclear D gene. V was cut by 6 bases and J by 2 bases, with 9 bases left in between. Germline V gives CDR1 MGHDK, CDR2 SYGVNS. This CDR3 region has 13 residues. The CDR3 nucleotides read TGTGCCAGCAGGAAGAAACTCACAGATACGCAGTATTTT. This gives the protein CASRKKLTDTQYF.

The CDR3 region has the DNA TGTGCCAGCCGTCCACAAAGCGGTCAACAAGAGACCCAGTACTTC. This codes for CASRPQSGQQETQYF. This sequence joins TRBV28 and TRBJ2-5, with a tentative D call TRBD2 (5 bases). This CDR3 has 15 amino acids. Per the germline V gene, CDR1 is MDHEN and CDR2 is SYDVKM. V lost 8 bases, J lost 2 bases, and 18 bases lay in between.

V gene TRBV6-5 combines with J gene TRBJ1-2; 9 bases line up with TRBD1. The CDR3 covers 12 residues. V lost 8 bases to trimming and J lost 8 bases; unmatched junction nucleotides: 6. The V gene's germline CDR1 is MNHEY and CDR2 SVGAGI. The CDR3 loop is CASSTGGAGYTF. CDR3 nucleotides: TGTGCCAGCTCGACAGGGGGAGCGGGCTACACCTTC.